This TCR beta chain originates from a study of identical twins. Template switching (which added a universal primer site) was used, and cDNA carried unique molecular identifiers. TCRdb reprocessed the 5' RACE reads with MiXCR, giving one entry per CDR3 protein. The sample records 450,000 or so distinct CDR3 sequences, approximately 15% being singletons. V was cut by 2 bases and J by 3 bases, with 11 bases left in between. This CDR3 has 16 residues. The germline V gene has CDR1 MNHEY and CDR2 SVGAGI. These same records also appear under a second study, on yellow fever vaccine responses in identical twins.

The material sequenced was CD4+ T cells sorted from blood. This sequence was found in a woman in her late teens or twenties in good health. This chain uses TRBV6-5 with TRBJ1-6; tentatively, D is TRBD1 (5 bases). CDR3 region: CASSYALTGYNSPLHF. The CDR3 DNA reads TGTGCCAGCAGTTACGCCTTAACAGGCTATAATTCACCCCTCCACTTT.